This TCR beta chain was captured in a study of OX40 agonist ivuxolimab in advanced cancers. The study in broad terms: Ivuxolimab, which targeted the costimulatory receptor OX40 (CD134), was an agonistic, fully human IgG2 monoclonal antibody. Intravenous ivuxolimab was administered to patients every 2 weeks at six dose levels: 0.01, 0.1, 0.3, 1.5, 3 and 10 mg/kg. Of the approximately 54 dose-escalation patients, hepatocellular carcinoma was present in approximately 20, melanoma in about 15, renal cell carcinoma in 9 and head and neck cancer in 9. In the dose-escalation cohort, 65% to 90% of patients were male, and the mean age was around 60 years, with a range of about 23 to 80. Prior anti-PD-1, anti-PD-L1 or anti-CTLA-4 therapy was permitted, and checkpoint inhibitors had been received by approximately 39% of dose-escalation patients. Partial responses occurred in three dose-escalation patients, of whom one had hepatocellular carcinoma and two had cutaneous melanoma. The purpose of peripheral TCRbeta sequencing was to test whether ivuxolimab changed TCR sequence diversity and led to clonal T-cell expansion. The paper reports the monotherapy dose-escalation portion (N of about 54 patients) of the phase I ivuxolimab trial.

Notes on this clone: Its target antigen remains unknown. Base qualities are missing; no much larger clone stands one base away.

To sequence the TCRbeta CDR3 region, genomic DNA was isolated from the sorted cells. TCRbeta CDR3 regions were sequenced using the immunoSEQ Assay. The table was pulled from immuneACCESS by TCRdb, which kept in-frame rearrangements only. Such tables lose some clones; where checked, under half of the loss comes from unresolved V genes, and the rest has no known cause. Counted in this sample were roughly 20,000 clones; roughly 83% of them appeared once. The ten largest make up around an eighth of the sample. Patients with a history of autoimmune disease or receiving systemic immunosuppression were excluded from the trial. Peripheral blood for TCR sequencing was drawn from every dose cohort at baseline, at cycle 4 day 1 and at cycle 7 day 1. The samples were drawn from a first-in-human, open-label, multicenter phase I dose-escalation trial of ivuxolimab. Adults with locally advanced or metastatic head and neck squamous cell, hepatocellular, melanoma or renal cell carcinoma were enrolled in the trial. Before TCR sequencing, CD4+ T cells and CD8+ T cells were sorted from peripheral blood as separate populations.

What the study reported, not specific to this receptor: The antigen specificity of the peripheral T cells that underwent clonal expansion was not determined. Partial responders in the 0.1-3.0 mg/kg groups had among the lowest normalized peripheral clonal expansion, especially among CD8+ T cells. Clonal expansion of both CD4+ and CD8+ blood T cells was observed from baseline to week 6 at doses 0.1 to 3.0 mg/kg. After ivuxolimab, CD8+ T cells had more expanded clones than CD4+ T cells on average. Low levels of normalized T-cell clonal expansion were also shown by some nonresponding patients.

Material: CD4+ or CD8+ T cells sorted from blood, obtained in a trial of the OX40 agonist ivuxolimab. The sequence was collected from an adult with an advanced solid tumor such as melanoma, head and neck, liver or kidney cancer.

CDR3 region: CASSFQGAYEQYF. DNA sequence: TGTGCCAGCAGTTTTCAGGGGGCCTACGAGCAGTACTTC. The receptor chain draws on TRBV6-5 and TRBJ2-7, and TRBD1 matches 7 of the central bases. Trimming removed 4 bases from V and 2 bases from J; the gene matches leave 2 bases unexplained. CDR1 and CDR2, per the germline V gene, are MNHEY and SVGAGI. From the cysteine up to the phenylalanine, the CDR3 has a length of 13 residues. CDR3 DNA is the only sequence kept; it has 39 bases, read in frame from the first base.